This T cell receptor beta chain was observed in a study of blood T cell repertoires in COVID-19. Study-wide background: Specimens from acute and convalescent COVID-19 originated in the United States, Italy and Spain. From T cells, B-cell-depleted T cells, or PBMCs came the material, which was cDNA or gDNA.

Using immunoSEQ multiplex PCR, the repertoire was profiled, and TCRdb retains in-frame clones only, with some absent. The sample has over 250,000 clones, roughly 86% seen once. The V segment lost 5 bases and the J segment 3 bases; nucleotides outside the gene matches: 7. The germline V gene has CDR1 MDHEN and CDR2 SYDVKM. The CDR3 sequence is 15 residues long. The chain combines TRBV28 with TRBJ2-1; 7 bases align to TRBD2. This clonotype originated in a woman aged 25 to 39 with acute or convalescent COVID-19. What was sequenced was peripheral blood. The CDR3, as DNA: TGTGCCAGCAGTGAGAGCGGGACCTTCTACAATGAGCAGTTCTTC. Its protein is CASSESGTFYNEQFF.